The source of this T cell receptor beta chain is a study of blood T cell repertoires in COVID-19. Study-wide context: Sample material is recorded as cDNA or gDNA derived from T cells, B-cell-depleted T cells, or PBMCs.

From germline, CDR1 is MNHEY and CDR2 SVGEGT. The CDR3 loop spans 16 amino acids. With V trimmed by 4 bases and J by 3 bases, 7 bases remained unmatched. The sample holds one count of this clone. In the authors' methods: Nucleated cell number was recorded as an estimate derived from reference gene primer amplification. Profiled with immunoSEQ multiplex PCR; TCRdb holds only in-frame clones, not every one. V and J calls and clone size are as listed in that table; D and trimming were resolved from the DNA. The sample includes approximately 250,000 clones, roughly 89% of them seen just once. Source material: peripheral blood. The rearrangement uses TRBV6-2 or TRBV6-3 and TRBJ2-1; 9 nucleotides line up with TRBD1. The receptor's source is a man younger than 45 who had recovered from COVID-19. CDR3 nucleotide sequence: TGTGCCAGCAGTTTATACAGGGGGCAATACTACAATGAGCAGTTCTTC. Translating it yields CASSLYRGQYYNEQFF.